The 23 T cell receptor beta chains below were found in one sample sequenced in a study of blood T cell repertoires in COVID-19. The protocol was immunoSEQ multiplex PCR, while the TCRdb copy is restricted to in-frame clones and leaves out a portion. Among some 390,000 clones, approximately 92% were seen once, and the ten largest hold 1% to 1.3%. What was sequenced was PBMCs or T cells enriched from blood (not recorded which). The receptors come from a man aged 30 to 45 who had recovered from COVID-19.

The chain recombines TRBV5-6 with TRBJ1-5, with TRBD1 matching 7 bases. Unmatched junction bases numbered 4, after V lost 4 bases and J lost 3 bases. The germline CDR1 and CDR2 sequences are SGHDT and YYEEEE. The CDR3 loop spans 14 amino acids. The DNA for the CDR3 is TGTGCCAGCAGCCCCACAGGGGTCAATCAGCCCCAGCATTTT. It specifies CASSPTGVNQPQHF.

The rearrangement links TRBV13 to TRBJ2-7; maybe TRBD2 (6 bases). Germline V lookup: CDR1 PRHDT, CDR2 FYEKMQ (reference sequence). V was shortened by 0 bases and J by 3 bases, with 15 bases between the two germline ends. The CDR3 runs 16 residues. The CDR3 sequence: CASSLGRDWTRYEQYF. In DNA form, the CDR3 reads TGTGCCAGCAGCTTAGGCCGGGACTGGACCCGCTACGAGCAGTACTTC.

This sequence joins TRBV6-4 and TRBJ1-5; D possibly corresponds to TRBD1 (6 bases). Looked up from germline, CDR1 is MRHNA and CDR2 is SNTAGT. The CDR3 length is 15 residues. Trimming shortened V by 4 bases and J by 5 bases, and 15 bases separated the two germline ends. The CDR3 region is CASSAGTGTDQPQHF. The CDR3 DNA reads TGTGCCAGCAGTGCCGGAACAGGGACGGATCAGCCCCAGCATTTT.

The genes are TRBV14 and TRBJ1-6, with a possible D match to TRBD1 (6 bases). The CDR3 is made up of 21 amino acids. Germline lookup yields CDR1 SGHDN and CDR2 FVKESK. The germline V and J ends were trimmed by 4 bases and 0 bases, with 25 bases remaining between them. The CDR3 sequence: CASSPEPTGSFRSSYNSPLHF. The CDR3 DNA follows: TGTGCCAGCAGCCCAGAACCCACAGGGAGCTTCAGGAGCTCCTATAATTCACCCCTCCACTTT.

The chain employs TRBV5-4 and TRBJ2-3, with unresolved D. The CDR3 is 15 residues long. Germline CDR1 SGHNT, CDR2 YYREEE (reference sequence). V lost 0 bases to trimming and J lost 1 base, with 9 bases between them. CDR3 DNA: TGTGCCAGCAGCTTGGATAGCTTGCGCACAGATACGCAGTATTTT. Its protein is CASSLDSLRTDTQYF.

The chain joins TRBV19 to TRBJ2-1, with 10 bases that match TRBD2. This CDR3 is 16 amino acids long. The V and J ends lost 5 bases and 3 bases, in that order; junction bases with no gene match: 7. CDR1 and CDR2 (germline): LNHDA, SQIVND (reference sequence). The CDR3 reads CASSSGLAVIYNEQFF. The CDR3 DNA reads as TGTGCCAGTAGTTCCGGACTAGCGGTTATCTACAATGAGCAGTTCTTC.

The V gene is TRBV29-1, the J gene TRBJ1-2; 7 bases map to TRBD1. The CDR3 is 14 residues long. Trimming took 0 bases from V and 7 from J; bases not matched to a gene: 8. CDR1 SQVTM and CDR2 ANQGSEA come from the germline V gene. The CDR3 DNA reads as TGCAGCGTTGAAGATTTCAGGGGGACCGGTGGCTACACCTTC. It encodes CSVEDFRGTGGYTF.

A single count supports this clone. The gene calls are TRBV28 and TRBJ1-2; tentatively, D is TRBD1 (6 bases). Trimming shortened V by 4 bases and J by 6 bases, and 18 bases separated the two germline ends. The CDR3 covers 15 residues. CDR1 is MDHEN, CDR2 SYDVKM, per germline. CDR3 sequence: CASSSRQDLWDGYTF. In nucleotides, the CDR3 is TGTGCCAGCAGTTCTAGACAGGACCTGTGGGATGGCTACACCTTC.

The chain has TRBV30 and TRBJ2-1, with 8 bases matching TRBD2. The CDR3 is made up of 13 amino acids. Looked up from germline, CDR1 is GTSNPN and CDR2 is SVGIG (reference sequence). V lost 4 bases to trimming and J lost 6 bases; unmatched junction nucleotides: 5. CDR3 in DNA: TGTGCCTGGAATTACCTAGCGGGCAATGAGCAGTTCTTC. Translated: CAWNYLAGNEQFF. The variable domain in full, completed from reference TRBV30 and TRBJ2-1, reads SQTIHQWPATLVQPVGSPLSLECTVEGTSNPNLYWYRQAAGRGLQLLFYSVGIGQISSEVPQNLSASRPQDRQFILSSKKLLLSDSGFYLCAWNYLAGNEQFFGPGTRLTVL.

The gene calls are TRBV29-1 and TRBJ1-1; TRBD1 is a possible D gene (5 bases). Between the trimmed V and J ends, which lost 7 bases and 4 bases, there was a span of 13 bases. CDR1 and CDR2 (germline): SQVTM, ANQGSEA. This CDR3 has 12 residues. CDR3 sequence: CSARGEVTEAFF. The CDR3 DNA is TGCAGCGCCCGGGGGGAGGTCACTGAAGCTTTCTTT. Combining the CDR3 with reference TRBV29-1 and TRBJ1-1 gives the whole variable domain SAVISQKPSRDICQRGTSLTIQCQVDSQVTMMFWYRQQPGQSLTLIATANQGSEATYESGFVIDKFPISRPNLTFSTLTVSNMSPEDSSIYLCSARGEVTEAFFGQGTRLTVV.

The chain uses TRBV7-8 and TRBJ1-1; no clear D gene. Germline V CDR1 and CDR2: SGHVS, FQNEAQ. V lost 4 bases, J lost 0 bases, and 12 bases lay in between. The CDR3 consists of 15 residues. CDR3 loop: CASSSSLGLNTEAFF. The CDR3 DNA reads as TGTGCCAGCAGCTCCTCCCTGGGCCTGAACACTGAAGCTTTCTTT.

The chain joins TRBV4-1 to TRBJ2-1; no clear D. CDR1 is MGHRA, CDR2 YSYEKL, per germline. The V gene lost 4 bases and the J gene lost 0 bases, with 13 bases spanning the gap. There are 16 residues in the CDR3. The CDR3: CASSPFGGSSYNEQFF. In DNA form, the CDR3 reads TGCGCCAGCAGCCCTTTTGGCGGAAGCTCCTACAATGAGCAGTTCTTC.

The V and J genes are TRBV7-9 and TRBJ1-1; D perhaps matches TRBD1 (6 bases). This CDR3 comprises 12 residues. V lost 5 bases and J 8 bases, leaving 12 bases between the germline ends. Germline V lookup: CDR1 SEHNR, CDR2 FQNEAQ (reference sequence). The CDR3 DNA follows: TGTGCCAGCAGCCGCGGACAGAAGGAAGCTTTCTTT. Protein: CASSRGQKEAFF.

The V and J genes are TRBV19 and TRBJ2-5; 9 bases are shared with TRBD1. Germline CDR1 reads LNHDA; CDR2 reads SQIVND (reference sequence). Trimming took 6 bases from V and 3 from J; bases not matched to a gene: 2. There are 13 residues in the CDR3. Here the CDR3 reads CASRRQGEETQYF. For the CDR3, the DNA is TGTGCCAGTAGACGACAGGGGGAAGAGACCCAGTACTTC.

V gene TRBV29-1 combines with J gene TRBJ1-5, with no clear D. The germline V and J ends were trimmed by 6 bases and 0 bases, with 6 bases remaining between them. The CDR3 is made up of 12 amino acids. Germline V gene data show CDR1 as SQVTM and CDR2 as ANQGSEA. The CDR3 sequence is CSVSGSNQPQHF. DNA for the CDR3: TGCAGCGTCAGCGGTAGCAATCAGCCCCAGCATTTT.

The chain has TRBV5-1 and TRBJ1-6, with D uncertain. Trimming shortened V by 0 bases and J by 5 bases, and 6 bases separated the two germline ends. From germline, CDR1 is SGHRS and CDR2 YFSETQ. The length of the CDR3 is 14 residues. CDR3 sequence reads: CASSLDRNNSPLHF. The CDR3 nucleotides are TGCGCCAGCAGCTTGGACAGAAATAATTCACCCCTCCACTTT.

V usage is TRBV28 and J usage is TRBJ1-6; D perhaps matches TRBD1 (5 bases). Germline V CDR1 and CDR2: MDHEN, SYDVKM. Trimming removed 8 bases at V and 0 bases at J, with 11 bases between. The CDR3 totals 15 residues. The CDR3 loop reads CASDGGGSYNSPLHF. The CDR3 DNA follows: TGTGCCAGCGATGGGGGGGGCTCCTATAATTCACCCCTCCACTTT.

The CDR3 DNA is TGCGCCAGCACTGGGACTAGCGGGAACTACGAGCAGTACTTC. This gives the protein CASTGTSGNYEQYF. The chain is built from TRBV5-1 and TRBJ2-7; 13 bases match TRBD2. There are 14 residues in the CDR3. The J segment lost 3 bases and the V segment lost 6 bases, leaving 3 bases of the junction unmatched. Looked up from germline, CDR1 is SGHRS and CDR2 is YFSETQ.

CDR3 loop: CASSFSGLASTDTQYF. The DNA of the CDR3 is TGTGCCAGCAGCTTCTCGGGACTAGCTAGCACAGATACGCAGTATTTT. This sequence joins TRBV7-9 and TRBJ2-3; 9 bases line up with TRBD2. CDR3 length: 16 residues. CDR1 SEHNR and CDR2 FQNEAQ come from the germline V gene (reference sequence). Trimming removed 3 bases from V and 0 bases from J; junction bases left unmatched: 4.

V gene TRBV28 combines with J gene TRBJ2-3; weak D call: TRBD2 (5 bases). The CDR3 sequence is 16 residues long. The germline V gene has CDR1 MDHEN and CDR2 SYDVKM. Trimming removed 3 bases at V and 0 bases at J, with 13 bases between. The CDR3 DNA is TGTGCCAGCAGTTTCGGACTCGACACTAGCACAGATACGCAGTATTTT. This translates into CASSFGLDTSTDTQYF. Combining the CDR3 with reference TRBV28 and TRBJ2-3 gives the whole variable domain DVKVTQSSRYLVKRTGEKVFLECVQDMDHENMFWYRQDPGLGLRLIYFSYDVKMKEKGDIPEGYSVSREKKERFSLILESASTNQTSMYLCASSFGLDTSTDTQYFGPGTRLTVL.

This rearrangement joins TRBV3-1 (or the pseudogene TRBV3-2) to TRBJ1-5; unclear D gene. The CDR3 has 16 amino acids. Germline values: CDR1 LGHDT, CDR2 YNNKEL (reference sequence). Trimming pared 1 base from V and 2 bases from J, leaving 12 bases between. This CDR3 reads CASSQGTGKGNQPQHF. CDR3 sequence (DNA): TGTGCCAGCAGCCAAGGAACGGGGAAGGGCAATCAGCCCCAGCATTTT.

This clone was detected once. The V and J genes are TRBV11-3 and TRBJ2-1; 7 bases line up with TRBD2. V shed 2 bases and J 12 bases; nucleotides not matched to a gene: 4. The CDR3 spans 12 residues. Looked up from germline, CDR1 is SGHNT and CDR2 is YENEEA. CDR3: CASSLWGGRQFF. Here the CDR3 DNA reads TGTGCCAGCAGCTTATGGGGGGGAAGGCAGTTCTTC.

This clone was recorded once. The chain uses TRBV27 and TRBJ2-5; tentative D call: TRBD2 (6 bases). V gave up 4 bases and J gave up 7 bases, with 10 bases separating them. Germline CDR1 reads MNHEY; CDR2 reads SMNVEV (reference sequence). The CDR3 consists of 12 residues. This CDR3 reads CASSWRGGTQYF. CDR3 coding DNA: TGTGCCAGCAGTTGGCGGGGAGGGACCCAGTACTTC.